This passage covers 18 T cell receptor beta chains from one sample sequenced in a study of blood T cell repertoires in COVID-19. Here immunoSEQ multiplex PCR was the method, and the copy in TCRdb shows in-frame clones only, minus some. The table records 130,000 to 150,000 clones, around nine tenths of them present only once. Sequenced input: peripheral blood. These TCRs come from a human donor in a cohort sampled during active COVID-19.

V and J are TRBV5-1 and TRBJ2-1; TRBD2 agrees at 7 bases. CDR1 SGHRS and CDR2 YFSETQ come from the germline V gene. This CDR3 spans 19 amino acids. The V and J ends lost 4 bases and 0 bases, in that order; junction bases with no gene match: 16. The CDR3 is CASSPRGGESSGSYNEQFF. The DNA of the CDR3 is TGCGCCAGCAGCCCCCGGGGAGGGGAATCCTCAGGCTCCTACAATGAGCAGTTCTTC. Drawing the rest from reference TRBV5-1 and TRBJ2-1, the complete variable domain is KAGVTQTPRYLIKTRGQQVTLSCSPISGHRSVSWYQQTPGQGLQFLFEYFSETQRNKGNFPGRFSGRQFSNSRSEMNVSTLELGDSALYLCASSPRGGESSGSYNEQFFGPGTRLTVL.

V and J are TRBV15 and TRBJ2-7; the match to TRBD2 covers 8 bases. The CDR3 is 15 amino acids. The trim removed 0 bases at V and 5 bases at J, leaving 6 bases unmatched. Germline CDR1 reads LNHNV; CDR2 reads YYDKDF (reference sequence). As DNA, the CDR3 is TGTGCCACCAGCAGAGAGGAGCGGGGGAATCACGAGCAGTACTTC. This translates into CATSREERGNHEQYF.

The chain recombines TRBV7-2 with TRBJ1-6; D might be TRBD1 (6 bases). Germline V lookup: CDR1 SGHTA, CDR2 FQGNSA. V dropped 5 bases and J dropped 13 bases, with 18 bases sitting between them. CDR3 length: 14 residues. As DNA, the CDR3 is TGTGCCAGCAGCGCCCCCGGGGGGCTTGGGCCCCTCCACTTT. It codes for CASSAPGGLGPLHF.

The chain recombines TRBV27 with TRBJ2-2, with a tentative D call TRBD2 (5 bases). Germline V gene sequence: CDR1 MNHEY, CDR2 SMNVEV (reference sequence). The CDR3 sequence is 13 residues long. Trimming stripped 6 bases from V and 7 bases from J, with 12 bases between. In DNA form, the CDR3 reads TGTGCCAGCAGAACGGTCGGGGACGGGGAGCTGTTTTTT. Amino acids: CASRTVGDGELFF.

The chain has TRBV5-5 and TRBJ2-3, with TRBD1 identical over 11 bases. This CDR3 has 16 residues. The germline V gene encodes CDR1 SGHKS and CDR2 YYEKEE (reference sequence). V trimming: 4 bases; J trimming: 4 bases; junction bases outside the gene matches: 8. CDR3 amino acids: CASSLSGTGGADTQYF. The CDR3 coding sequence is TGTGCCAGCAGCCTATCCGGGACAGGGGGGGCAGATACGCAGTATTTT.

In the case of this clone: In the same sample, other DNA sequences code for this CDR3. J is TRBJ2-7 and V is TRBV15; a possible D gene is TRBD1 (6 bases). Trimming removed 3 bases from V and 3 bases from J, with 9 bases in between. Looked up from germline, CDR1 is LNHNV and CDR2 is YYDKDF (reference sequence). The CDR3 is 13 amino acids. In nucleotides, the CDR3 is TGTGCCACCAGCAGGGACAGTGACTACGAGCAGTACTTC. It specifies CATSRDSDYEQYF.

The J gene is TRBJ1-1, the V gene TRBV7-6; a possible D gene is TRBD1 (6 bases). This CDR3 region has 15 residues. Trimming removed 0 bases at V and 4 bases at J, with 12 bases between. Germline V CDR1 and CDR2: SGHVS, FNYEAQ. CDR3 protein: CASSLADRGSTEAFF. CDR3 bases: TGTGCCAGCAGCTTAGCGGACAGAGGGAGCACTGAAGCTTTCTTT.

V gene TRBV5-5 combines with J gene TRBJ1-5, with D perhaps matching TRBD1 (5 bases). Trimming took 3 bases from V and 4 from J, leaving 14 bases between them. Per germline, CDR1 SGHKS and CDR2 YYEKEE (reference sequence). CDR3 length: 15 amino acids. The CDR3 reads CASSWRQFSNQPQHF. The CDR3 DNA follows: TGTGCCAGCAGCTGGAGACAGTTCTCTAATCAGCCCCAGCATTTT.

The gene calls are TRBV4-3 and TRBJ1-5; perhaps TRBD1 as D (6 bases). V was pared by 3 bases and J by 2 bases, with 20 bases between. There are 18 residues in the CDR3. Germline lookup yields CDR1 LGHNA and CDR2 YSLEER. The CDR3 region has the DNA TGCGCCAGCAGCCACTCCGTGCCAGGGGAAGAGGGCAATCAGCCCCAGCATTTT. It encodes CASSHSVPGEEGNQPQHF.

The chain uses TRBV10-3 and TRBJ2-7; 10 bases align to TRBD1. Trimming removed 6 bases from V and 4 bases from J; junction bases left unmatched: 9. Germline assignment: CDR1 ENHRY and CDR2 SYGVKD. This CDR3 has 15 amino acids. The CDR3, as DNA: TGTGCCATCAGGCTCGACAGGGGGCGCTGGTACGAGCAGTACTTC. This sequence encodes CAIRLDRGRWYEQYF.

The V gene is TRBV7-2, the J gene TRBJ1-1; D is unresolved. The V end was cut by 1 base, the J end by 6 bases, with 9 bases between. The germline V gene has CDR1 SGHTA and CDR2 FQGNSA. The CDR3 runs to 13 residues. The CDR3 protein is CASSLGHIPEAFF. DNA for the CDR3: TGTGCCAGCAGCTTAGGGCATATTCCTGAAGCTTTCTTT.

The chain carries TRBV10-3 and TRBJ1-1; no firm D call. V gave up 7 bases and J gave up 6 bases, with 21 bases separating them. Germline V CDR1 and CDR2: ENHRY, SYGVKD. The CDR3 is 15 amino acids. The CDR3 loop reads CAIKAGRQDWAEAFF. CDR3 in DNA: TGTGCCATCAAGGCCGGGAGACAAGACTGGGCTGAAGCTTTCTTT.

This clone has a single count. The genes are TRBV5-1 and TRBJ2-1; 8 bases fit TRBD2. The germline CDR1 and CDR2 sequences are SGHRS and YFSETQ. Trimming removed 1 base from V and 1 base from J; junction bases left unmatched: 1. CDR3 length: 15 residues. CDR3 coding DNA: TGCGCCAGCAGCTTGACTAGCGGATCCTACAATGAGCAGTTCTTC. It codes for CASSLTSGSYNEQFF.

V and J are TRBV2 and TRBJ1-5, with 9 bases fitting TRBD1. The V gene end was trimmed by 3 bases and the J gene end by 3 bases; junction bases not matched to a gene: 3. This CDR3 has 15 amino acids. Germline V gene sequence: CDR1 SNHLY, CDR2 FYNNEI. CDR3 nucleotides: TGTGCCAGCAGTGATGGGACAGGGAACAATCAGCCCCAGCATTTT. Translating it yields CASSDGTGNNQPQHF.

The chain links TRBV12-3 or TRBV12-4 to TRBJ1-2; D unclear. The CDR3 runs 13 residues. V was shortened by 0 bases and J by 7 bases, with 9 bases between the two germline ends. CDR3 nucleotide sequence: TGTGCCAGCAGTTTAGCGCAGGCAAGTGGCTACACCTTC. It encodes CASSLAQASGYTF.

The V and J genes are TRBV5-5 and TRBJ1-2, with D unclear. CDR3 length: 14 residues. The germline V gene encodes CDR1 SGHKS and CDR2 YYEKEE (reference sequence). The V end lost 4 bases, the J end lost 6 bases, and 16 bases lay between the germline ends. The DNA of the CDR3 is TGTGCCAGCAGCCCACTCTGGGCATCGGATGGCTACACCTTC. Residues: CASSPLWASDGYTF.

The chain has TRBV7-3 and TRBJ2-7, with 9 bases matching TRBD2. The ends lost 2 bases at V and 2 bases at J; junction bases unmatched: 7. This CDR3 comprises 16 residues. The germline CDR1 and CDR2 sequences are SGHTA and FQGTGA. The CDR3 region is CASSLEASGAPYEQYF. The CDR3 DNA reads TGTGCCAGCAGCTTAGAGGCTAGCGGGGCCCCCTACGAGCAGTACTTC.

V gene TRBV27 combines with J gene TRBJ2-7, with D possibly matching TRBD1 (5 bases). Trimming removed 9 bases at V and 4 bases at J, with 13 bases between. Germline CDR1 MNHEY, CDR2 SMNVEV (reference sequence). The CDR3 length is 12 residues. CDR3 nucleotides: TGTGCCAGGGCAGGGTTCGGGTACGAGCAGTACTTC. Protein sequence: CARAGFGYEQYF.